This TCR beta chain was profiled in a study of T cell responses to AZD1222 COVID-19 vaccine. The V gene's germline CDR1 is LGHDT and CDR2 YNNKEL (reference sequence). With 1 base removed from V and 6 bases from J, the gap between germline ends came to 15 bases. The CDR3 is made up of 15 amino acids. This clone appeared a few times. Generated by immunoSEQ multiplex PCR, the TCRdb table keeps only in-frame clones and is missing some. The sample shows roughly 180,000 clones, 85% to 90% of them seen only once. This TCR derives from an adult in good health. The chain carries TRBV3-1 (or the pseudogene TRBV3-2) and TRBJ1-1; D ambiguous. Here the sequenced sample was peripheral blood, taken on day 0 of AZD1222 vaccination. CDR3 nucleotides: TGTGCCAGCAGCCAAGTGGTGATGGGGAAAGCTGAAGCTTTCTTT. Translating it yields CASSQVVMGKAEAFF.